The present entry profiles one T cell receptor (beta chain) with its context. Its antigen is still unknown. The data derive from a study of cytomegalovirus exposure and HLA in healthy donors. The study's findings and limits: Association of a missense DCLRE1C variant with TCR beta V- and J-gene trimming was reported in a later analysis. CMV serostatus was the sole immune exposure information available.

The V gene lost 6 bases and the J gene lost 2 bases, with 16 bases spanning the gap. This CDR3 is built from 15 residues. Germline V gives CDR1 MDHEN, CDR2 SYDVKM. This PCR relied on a set of 60 Vbeta primers and 13 Jbeta primers. Assay used: immunoSEQ multiplex PCR; TCRdb lists only in-frame clones, some missing. The table lists 60,000 or so clones, over 60% of them singletons. V is TRBV28 and J is TRBJ1-1; the D gene is possibly TRBD1 (6 bases). The sequence was collected from a man in his forties or fifties in good health and CMV-seropositive. Sequenced: PBMCs. The CDR3 loop is CASRRDILVNTEAFF. The CDR3 DNA sequence: TGTGCCAGCAGAAGGGACATTCTGGTCAACACTGAAGCTTTCTTT.